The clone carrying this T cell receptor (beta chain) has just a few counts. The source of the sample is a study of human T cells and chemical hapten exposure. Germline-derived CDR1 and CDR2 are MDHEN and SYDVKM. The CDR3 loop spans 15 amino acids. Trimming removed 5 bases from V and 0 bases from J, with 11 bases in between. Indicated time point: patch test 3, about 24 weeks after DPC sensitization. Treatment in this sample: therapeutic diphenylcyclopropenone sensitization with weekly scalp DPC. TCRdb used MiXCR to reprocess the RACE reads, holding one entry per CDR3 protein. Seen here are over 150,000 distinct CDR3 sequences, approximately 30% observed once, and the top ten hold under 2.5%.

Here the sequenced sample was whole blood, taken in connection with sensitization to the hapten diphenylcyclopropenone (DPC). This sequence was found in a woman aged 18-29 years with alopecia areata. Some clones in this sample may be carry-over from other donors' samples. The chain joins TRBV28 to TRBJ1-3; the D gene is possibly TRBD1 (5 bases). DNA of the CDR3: TGTGCCAGCAGTGAGGGACCGCACTCTGGAAACACCATATATTTT. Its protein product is CASSEGPHSGNTIYF.